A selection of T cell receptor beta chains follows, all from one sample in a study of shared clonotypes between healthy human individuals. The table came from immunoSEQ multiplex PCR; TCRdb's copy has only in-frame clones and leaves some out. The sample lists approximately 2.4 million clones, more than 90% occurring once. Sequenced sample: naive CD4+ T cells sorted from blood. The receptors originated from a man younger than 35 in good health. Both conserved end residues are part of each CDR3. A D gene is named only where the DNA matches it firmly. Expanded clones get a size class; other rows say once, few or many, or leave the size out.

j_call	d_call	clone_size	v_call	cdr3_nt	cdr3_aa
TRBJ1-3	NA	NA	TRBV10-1	TGCGCCAGCAGTGAATCTGGGTCGATGAGTGGAAACACCATATATTTT	CASSESGSMSGNTIYF
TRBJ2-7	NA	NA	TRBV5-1	TGCGCCAGCAGCTTGGACCCGTCCTCCTACGAGCAGTACTTC	CASSLDPSSYEQYF
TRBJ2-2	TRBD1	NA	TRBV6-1	TGTGCCAGCAGTGGGGGGACAGGGGACACCGGGGAGCTGTTTTTT	CASSGGTGDTGELFF
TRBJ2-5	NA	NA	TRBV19	TGTGCCAGTAGTATCTCAGGTTTTGCCAAGGAGACCCAGTACTTC	CASSISGFAKETQYF
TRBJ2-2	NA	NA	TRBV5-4	TGTGCCAGCAGCTTGGCAGGGGACGGGGAGCTGTTTTTT	CASSLAGDGELFF
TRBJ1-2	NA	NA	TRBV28	TGTGCCAGCAGTGCAAGGGGGAGTGGTGGCTACACCTTC	CASSARGSGGYTF
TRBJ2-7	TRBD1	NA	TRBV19	TGTGCCAGTAGTTACGACAGGGGCTCCTACGAGCAGTACTTC	CASSYDRGSYEQYF
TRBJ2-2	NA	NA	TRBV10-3	TGTGCCGTACGTAAGAGGTCCGGGGAGCTGTTTTTT	CAVRKRSGELFF
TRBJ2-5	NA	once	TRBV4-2	TGTGCCAGCAGCCAAGACAGGCTGGAGACCCAGTACTTC	CASSQDRLETQYF
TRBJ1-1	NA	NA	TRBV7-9	TGTGCCAGCAGCTTAAGGGCCATGAACACTGAAGCTTTCTTT	CASSLRAMNTEAFF
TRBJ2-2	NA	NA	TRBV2	TGTGCCATCAAGAACACCGGGGAGCTGTTTTTT	CAIKNTGELFF
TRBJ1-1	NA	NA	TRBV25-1	TGTGCCAGCCGAGCGCACACTGAAGCTTTCTTT	CASRAHTEAFF
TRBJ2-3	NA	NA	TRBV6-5	TGTGCCAGCAGTTACGGCGGGGTGAGCACAGATACGCAGTATTTT	CASSYGGVSTDTQYF
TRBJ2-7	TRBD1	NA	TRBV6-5	TGTGCCAGCAGTTCAACCGGGACAGAAATTTACGAGCAGTACTTC	CASSSTGTEIYEQYF
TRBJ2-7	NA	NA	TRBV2	TGTGCCAGCGGGAAGGGGGTACCGGGTCAATACGAGCAGTACTTC	CASGKGVPGQYEQYF
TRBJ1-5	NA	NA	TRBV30	TGTGCCTGGGCCGGATCTAGGAATCAGCCCCAGCATTTT	CAWAGSRNQPQHF